Sequencing of this T cell receptor beta chain was carried out in a study of CD4 T cells in relation to SARS-CoV-2 and coronaviruses. Trimming cost V 9 bases and J 4 bases; bases outside gene matches: 5. Germline-derived CDR1 and CDR2 are MDHEN and SYDVKM. The CDR3 consists of 14 residues. Measured with immunoSEQ multiplex PCR; TCRdb has only the in-frame clones, and not every one. Of 65,000 or so clones listed, approximately 94% were seen once; the top ten hold 0.11% to 0.15%. Before the COVID-19 pandemic, during about 2011-2019, CD4+ T cells were taken from unexposed donors. The source is a human donor in good health. The chain links TRBV28 to TRBJ2-5, with 13 nucleotides matching TRBD2. The material sequenced was naive CD4+ T cells from PBMCs. Subset given: naive CD4+ T cells isolated by negative enrichment. CDR3 DNA sequence: TGTGCCAGTAGGACTAGCGGGAGAAGAGAGACCCAGTACTTC. It is translated as CASRTSGRRETQYF.